The 21 T cell receptor beta chains in this list originate from one sample, sequenced in a study. TCRdb recomputed calls from the 5' RACE reads with MiXCR, one row per CDR3 protein. Here the sample spans 7,000 to 9,000 distinct CDR3 sequences, more than 15% being singletons. Sequenced: memory CD4+ T cells sorted from blood. This sample's subset: memory CD4+ T cells, CD4+CD45RO+CD25-. Source of these receptors: a female donor with breast cancer.

Sample share makes this clonotype medium-sized (0.01 to 0.1%). The V call is TRBV7-2, the J call TRBJ1-2, with 7 bases aligning to TRBD1. Trimming cost V 5 bases and J 7 bases; bases outside gene matches: 13. Germline CDR1 and CDR2: SGHTA and FQGNSA. The length of the CDR3 is 15 residues. CDR3 protein: CASSTPRQGSSGYTF. The DNA of the CDR3 is TGTGCCAGCAGCACTCCACGACAGGGTAGCTCTGGCTACACCTTC.

This clonotype was counted at least ten times. This chain uses TRBV25-1 with TRBJ2-1; tentatively, D is TRBD2 (7 bases). Germline lookup yields CDR1 MGHDK and CDR2 SYGVNS. V lost 1 base to trimming and J lost 10 bases, with 17 bases between them. CDR3 length equals 15 residues. CDR3 nucleotide sequence: TGTGCCAGCAGTGAATCAGGCAGGGGAGGGGTGGAGCAGTTCTTC. As protein: CASSESGRGGVEQFF.

This clonotype is medium-sized by share. This chain links TRBV5-1 with TRBJ2-1; TRBD2 agrees at 10 bases. Looked up from germline, CDR1 is SGHRS and CDR2 is YFSETQ. The V segment lost 7 bases and the J segment 4 bases; nucleotides outside the gene matches: 5. The CDR3 is 14 amino acids. Here the CDR3 reads CASRIAGGYNEQFF. CDR3 DNA: TGCGCCAGCCGAATAGCGGGGGGATACAATGAGCAGTTCTTC.

The chain couples TRBV5-1 to TRBJ1-1, with D uncertain. Trimming left V 4 bases short and J 0 bases short, with 22 bases between. From germline, CDR1 is SGHRS and CDR2 YFSETQ. CDR3 length equals 18 residues. CDR3 in DNA: TGCGCCAGCAGCCCGCACGGCCTAGCGGAGTTCATGAACACTGAAGCTTTCTTT. Encoded protein: CASSPHGLAEFMNTEAFF. Full variable domain (outside the CDR3, taken from reference TRBV5-1 and TRBJ1-1): KAGVTQTPRYLIKTRGQQVTLSCSPISGHRSVSWYQQTPGQGLQFLFEYFSETQRNKGNFPGRFSGRQFSNSRSEMNVSTLELGDSALYLCASSPHGLAEFMNTEAFFGQGTRLTVV.

Remarks on this clonotype: The junction differs from germline at one of its ends, possibly a read error. CDR3 sequence reads: CASNYPPGGPNTIYF. The CDR3 nucleotides read TGTGCCAGCAATTACCCCCCCGGGGGGCCAAACACCATATATTTT. The chain has TRBV6-5 and TRBJ1-3, with D tentatively TRBD1 (6 bases). The germline V gene has CDR1 MNHEY and CDR2 SVGAGI. The CDR3 loop spans 15 amino acids.

This clonotype turned up a few times. V usage is TRBV5-6 and J usage is TRBJ2-5; D unclear. The ends were cut back, 4 bases at V and 7 bases at J, with 17 bases in the middle. This CDR3 has 14 amino acids. Germline V gene lookup returns CDR1 SGHDT and CDR2 YYEEEE. The CDR3 sequence: CASSLTSRSGTQYF. CDR3 coding DNA: TGTGCCAGCAGCCTCACATCTAGATCGGGGACCCAGTACTTC.

There are a few counts of this clonotype. The rearrangement uses TRBV2 and TRBJ2-3; TRBD1 might be the D (6 bases). CDR3 length: 14 amino acids. V lost 9 bases, J lost 2 bases, and 15 bases lay in between. Germline CDR1 reads SNHLY; CDR2 reads FYNNEI. CDR3 residues: CASNRDTSTDTQYF. The CDR3 nucleotides read TGTGCCAGTAACCGGGACACATCCACAGATACGCAGTATTTT.

The V gene is TRBV7-9, the J gene TRBJ1-1; D remains unclear. Trimming left V 1 base short and J 4 bases short, with 4 bases between. CDR1 is SEHNR and CDR2 is FQNEAQ in the germline V gene (reference sequence). CDR3 size: 12 residues. The CDR3 reads CASSLGRTEAFF. The CDR3 DNA reads as TGTGCCAGCAGCTTAGGCCGCACTGAAGCTTTCTTT.

This clonotype was observed many times. The rearrangement joins TRBV19 to TRBJ1-1, with D tentatively TRBD1 (6 bases). The CDR3 has 16 amino acids. V lost 4 bases and J 1 base, leaving 16 bases between the germline ends. Germline values: CDR1 LNHDA, CDR2 SQIVND (reference sequence). The CDR3 region has the DNA TGTGCCAGTAGTAGGGTAACAGGGAAAGGGAACACTGAAGCTTTCTTT. It codes for CASSRVTGKGNTEAFF.

This clonotype is medium-sized (0.01 to 0.1%) within its sample. This chain connects TRBV7-2 to TRBJ2-3; D is unclear. Germline V CDR1 and CDR2: SGHTA, FQGNSA. The CDR3 sequence is 14 residues long. V lost 7 bases to trimming and J lost 1 base, with 12 bases between them. The CDR3 is CASTRASGTDTQYF. DNA for the CDR3: TGTGCCAGCACCCGGGCCTCGGGCACAGATACGCAGTATTTT.

This clonotype showed up many times. J is TRBJ1-6 and V is TRBV6-5, with no clear D. CDR3 size: 17 residues. Germline-derived CDR1 and CDR2 are MNHEY and SVGAGI. V was pared by 0 bases and J by 5 bases, with 14 bases between. The CDR3 here is CASSYSGEGPNNSPLHF. CDR3 in DNA: TGTGCCAGCAGTTACTCGGGTGAAGGGCCTAATAATTCACCCCTCCACTTT.

This clonotype showed up many times. This chain connects TRBV12-3 or TRBV12-4 to TRBJ2-2; possibly TRBD2 for D (5 bases). Deletions cut 6 bases from V and 3 bases from J, with 20 bases between. The CDR3 covers 17 residues. DNA for the CDR3: TGTGCCAGCAGCAACCCGGTAGCGACTCTGGACACCGGGGAGCTGTTTTTT. It yields the protein CASSNPVATLDTGELFF.

This clonotype is termed medium-sized. V usage is TRBV6-1 and J usage is TRBJ1-5, with D unresolved. Germline V lookup: CDR1 MNHNS, CDR2 SASEGT. Trimming removed 7 bases from V and 5 bases from J, with 12 bases in between. The CDR3 has 13 amino acids. The CDR3 nucleotides are TGTGCCAGCACCCGAGACCGCCATCAGCCCCAGCATTTT. It is translated as CASTRDRHQPQHF.

In this sample, this clonotype is medium-sized. J is TRBJ1-1 and V is TRBV7-9, with D uncertain. CDR3 size: 12 residues. Germline CDR1 and CDR2: SEHNR and FQNEAQ (reference sequence). CDR3 loop: CASLGLNTEAFF. For the CDR3, the DNA is TGTGCATCCCTTGGCCTGAACACTGAAGCTTTCTTT.

This clonotype is deemed medium-sized. V is TRBV20-1 and J is TRBJ1-2, with D perhaps TRBD1 (5 bases). The V gene's germline CDR1 is DFQATT and CDR2 SNEGSKA (reference sequence). This CDR3 is built from 14 residues. V shed 0 bases and J shed 8 bases, with 16 bases lying between them. CDR3 in amino acids: CSARDQGPRGGYTF. CDR3 bases: TGCAGTGCTAGAGATCAGGGACCGAGGGGAGGCTACACCTTC.

This clonotype was counted ten times or more. The chain has TRBV12-3 or TRBV12-4 and TRBJ1-4; no clear D gene. V was trimmed by 5 bases and J by 8 bases, leaving 18 bases between them. CDR3 length: 15 residues. Here the CDR3 reads CASSDSKGLKEKLFF. In nucleotides, the CDR3 is TGTGCCAGCAGTGACTCTAAGGGATTAAAGGAAAAACTGTTTTTT.

Within the sample, this clonotype is medium-sized. This sequence joins TRBV28 and TRBJ2-1; D uncertain. The CDR3 has 12 residues. V was shortened by 5 bases and J by 9 bases, with 11 bases between the two germline ends. Germline V lookup: CDR1 MDHEN, CDR2 SYDVKM. CDR3 loop: CASSPPLSEQFF. In DNA, the CDR3 is TGTGCCAGCAGTCCACCCCTGAGTGAGCAGTTCTTC.

By share of the sample, this clonotype is medium-sized. The chain combines TRBV7-3 with TRBJ2-1; D is perhaps TRBD1 (6 bases). CDR3 size: 14 residues. Trimming took off 5 bases at V and 5 bases at J, with 13 bases between the two ends. CDR1 SGHTA and CDR2 FQGTGA come from the germline V gene. The CDR3 DNA reads as TGTGCCAGCAGCACTCCCGCAGGGGACAATGAGCAGTTCTTC. It translates to CASSTPAGDNEQFF.

This clonotype has only a few counts. A much larger clone lies one base from this, so it may be a read error. The chain carries TRBV6-5 and TRBJ1-1; D remains unclear. The CDR3 has 13 residues. CDR1 and CDR2 from the germline V gene are MNHEY and SVGAGI. V lost 6 bases and J lost 1, with 9 bases in between. CDR3 sequence reads: CASRRAENTEAFF. The CDR3 nucleotides are TGTGCCAGCAGACGGGCAGAGAACACTGAAGCTTTCTTT.

This clonotype is medium-sized by share. In DNA, the CDR3 is TGTGCCAGCAGCCCAGCGGGCAGGGAACCCTACGAGCAGTACTTC. Translation gives CASSPAGREPYEQYF. The V gene is TRBV7-8, the J gene TRBJ2-7; tentative D call: TRBD2 (6 bases). Trimming stripped 5 bases from V and 2 bases from J, with 16 bases between. CDR1 and CDR2 from the germline V gene are SGHVS and FQNEAQ. This CDR3 has 15 residues.

This clonotype was observed many times. This rearrangement joins TRBV10-3 to TRBJ2-7, with a weak D call TRBD2 (6 bases). Germline V lookup: CDR1 ENHRY, CDR2 SYGVKD. The germline V and J ends were trimmed by 0 bases and 8 bases, with 8 bases remaining between them. The CDR3 is 12 residues long. The CDR3, as DNA: TGTGCCATCAGTGAGTCAGGAGGGAAGCAGTACTTC. It encodes CAISESGGKQYF.